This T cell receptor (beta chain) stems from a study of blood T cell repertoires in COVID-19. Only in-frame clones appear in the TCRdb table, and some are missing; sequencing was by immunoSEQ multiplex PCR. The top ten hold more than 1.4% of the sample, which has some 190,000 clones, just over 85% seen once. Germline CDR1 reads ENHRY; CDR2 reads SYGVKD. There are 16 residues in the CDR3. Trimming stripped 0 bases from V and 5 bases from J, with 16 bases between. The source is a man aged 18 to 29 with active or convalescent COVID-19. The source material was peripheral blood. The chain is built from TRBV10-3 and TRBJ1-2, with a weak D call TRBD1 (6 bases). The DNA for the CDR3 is TGTGCCATCAGTGAGTCGACTCCGGGACAAATGTATGGCTACACCTTC. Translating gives CAISESTPGQMYGYTF.